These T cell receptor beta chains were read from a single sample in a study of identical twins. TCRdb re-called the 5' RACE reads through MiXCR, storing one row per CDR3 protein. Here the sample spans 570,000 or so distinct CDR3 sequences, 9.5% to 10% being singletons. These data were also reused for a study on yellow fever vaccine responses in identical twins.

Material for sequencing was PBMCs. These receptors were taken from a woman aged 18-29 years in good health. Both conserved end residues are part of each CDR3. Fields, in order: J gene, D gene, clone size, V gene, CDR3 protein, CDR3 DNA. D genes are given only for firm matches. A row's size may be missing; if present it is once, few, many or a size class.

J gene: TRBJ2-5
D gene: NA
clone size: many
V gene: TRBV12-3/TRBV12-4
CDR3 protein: CASSLLTPGRETQYF
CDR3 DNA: TGTGCCAGCAGTTTATTAACTCCGGGAAGAGAGACCCAGTACTTC

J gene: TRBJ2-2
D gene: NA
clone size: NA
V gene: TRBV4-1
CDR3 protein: CASSHPVGELFF
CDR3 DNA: TGCGCCAGCAGCCATCCAGTCGGGGAGCTGTTTTTT

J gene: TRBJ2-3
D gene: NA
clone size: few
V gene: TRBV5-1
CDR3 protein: CASRDNPSTDTQYF
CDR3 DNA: TGCGCCAGCCGGGACAATCCTAGCACAGATACGCAGTATTTT

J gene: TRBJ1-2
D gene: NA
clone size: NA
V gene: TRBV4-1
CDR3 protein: CASVTVPLHNYGYTF
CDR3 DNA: TGCGCCAGCGTGACAGTGCCTCTCCATAACTATGGCTACACCTTC

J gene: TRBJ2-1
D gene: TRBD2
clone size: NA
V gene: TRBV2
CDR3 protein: CASSTDGLAGDF
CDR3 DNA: TGTGCCAGCAGTACCGACGGACTAGCGGGGGACTTC

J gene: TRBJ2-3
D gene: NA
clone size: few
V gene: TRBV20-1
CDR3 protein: CSARIRDSTDTQYF
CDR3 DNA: TGCAGTGCTAGAATCCGGGACAGCACAGATACGCAGTATTTT

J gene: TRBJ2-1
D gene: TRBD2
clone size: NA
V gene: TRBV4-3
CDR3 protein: CASSQDRASGEGEQFF
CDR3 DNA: TGCGCCAGCAGCCAAGATCGGGCTAGCGGAGAGGGTGAGCAGTTCTTC

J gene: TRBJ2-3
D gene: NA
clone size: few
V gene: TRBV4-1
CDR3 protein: CASSQEPLGPGTQYF
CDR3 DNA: TGCGCCAGCAGCCAAGAGCCATTGGGACCCGGTACGCAGTATTTT

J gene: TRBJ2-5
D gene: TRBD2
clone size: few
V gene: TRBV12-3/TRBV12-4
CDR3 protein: CASSPTVGLAGQETQYF
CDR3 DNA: TGTGCCAGCAGTCCCACCGTTGGACTAGCGGGACAAGAGACCCAGTACTTC

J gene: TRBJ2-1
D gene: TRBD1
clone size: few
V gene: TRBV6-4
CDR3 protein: CASSITGGEDEQFF
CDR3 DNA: TGTGCCAGCAGTATTACAGGGGGCGAGGATGAGCAGTTCTTC

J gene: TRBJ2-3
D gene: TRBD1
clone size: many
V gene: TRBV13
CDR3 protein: CASSSRTGGDLTDTQYF
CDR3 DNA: TGTGCCAGCAGCTCTCGGACAGGGGGAGACCTCACAGATACGCAGTATTTT

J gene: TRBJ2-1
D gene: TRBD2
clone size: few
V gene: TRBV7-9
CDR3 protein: CASSPQREGYNEQFF
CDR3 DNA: TGTGCCAGCAGCCCGCAACGGGAGGGGTACAATGAGCAGTTCTTC

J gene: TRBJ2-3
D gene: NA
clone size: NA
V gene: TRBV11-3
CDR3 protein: CASSLGATGQDTQYF
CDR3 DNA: TGTGCCAGCAGCTTAGGCGCCACAGGACAAGATACGCAGTATTTT

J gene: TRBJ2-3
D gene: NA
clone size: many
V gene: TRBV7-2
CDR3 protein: CASSHVGDTDTQYF
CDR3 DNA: TGTGCCAGCAGCCATGTCGGCGACACAGATACGCAGTATTTT

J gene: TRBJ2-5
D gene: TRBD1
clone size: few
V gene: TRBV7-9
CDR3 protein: CASSLDRGLGGETQYF
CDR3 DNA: TGTGCCAGCAGCTTGGACAGGGGGCTTGGTGGGGAGACCCAGTACTTC

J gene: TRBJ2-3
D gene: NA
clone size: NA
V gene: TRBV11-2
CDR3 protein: CASSSTLKTDTQYF
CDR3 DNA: TGTGCCAGCAGCTCGACTCTAAAAACAGATACGCAGTATTTT

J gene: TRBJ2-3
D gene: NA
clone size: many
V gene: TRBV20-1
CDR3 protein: CSASTSNTQYF
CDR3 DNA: TGCAGTGCTTCCACCTCGAATACGCAGTATTTT

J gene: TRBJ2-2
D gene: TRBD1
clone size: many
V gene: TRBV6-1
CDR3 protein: CASSQGQRNTGELFF
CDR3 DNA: TGTGCCAGCAGCCAGGGACAGAGGAACACCGGGGAGCTGTTTTTT

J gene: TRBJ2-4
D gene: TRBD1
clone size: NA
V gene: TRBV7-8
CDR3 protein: CASSLLLVWQGAGNIQYF
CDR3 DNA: TGTGCCAGCAGCTTATTGTTAGTGTGGCAGGGGGCTGGAAACATTCAGTACTTC

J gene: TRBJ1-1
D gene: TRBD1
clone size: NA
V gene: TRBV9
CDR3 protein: CASSTGGETEAFF
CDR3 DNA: TGCGCCAGCAGCACAGGGGGCGAGACTGAAGCTTTCTTT

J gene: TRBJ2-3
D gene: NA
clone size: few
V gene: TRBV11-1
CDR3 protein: CASSEKRDRLGGTDTQYF
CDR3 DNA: TGTGCCAGCAGCGAAAAAAGGGACAGACTAGGAGGCACAGATACGCAGTATTTT

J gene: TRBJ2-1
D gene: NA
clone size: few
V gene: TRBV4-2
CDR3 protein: CASSPKGGDGPLNEQFF
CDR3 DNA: TGTGCCAGCAGCCCTAAAGGGGGGGACGGCCCTTTGAATGAGCAGTTCTTC

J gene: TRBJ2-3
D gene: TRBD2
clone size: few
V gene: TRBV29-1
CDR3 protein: CSVSYLGTSGGARADTQYF
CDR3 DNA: TGCAGCGTTAGCTACCTGGGGACTAGCGGGGGCGCCCGGGCAGATACGCAGTATTTT

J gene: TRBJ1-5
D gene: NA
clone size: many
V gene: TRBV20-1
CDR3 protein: CSASGQPYSNQPQHF
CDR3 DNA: TGCAGTGCTAGCGGCCAGCCTTATAGCAATCAGCCCCAGCATTTT

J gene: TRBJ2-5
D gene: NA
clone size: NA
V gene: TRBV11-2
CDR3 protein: CASSLATTQYF
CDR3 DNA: TGTGCCAGCAGCTTAGCAACGACCCAGTACTTC

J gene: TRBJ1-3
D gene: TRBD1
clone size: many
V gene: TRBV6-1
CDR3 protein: CASSRTGGVSGNTIYF
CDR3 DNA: TGTGCCAGCAGCCGGACAGGGGGGGTCTCTGGAAACACCATATATTTT

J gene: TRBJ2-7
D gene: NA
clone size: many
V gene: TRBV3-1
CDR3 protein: CASSQRSNEQYF
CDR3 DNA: TGTGCCAGCAGCCAAAGGTCTAACGAGCAGTACTTC

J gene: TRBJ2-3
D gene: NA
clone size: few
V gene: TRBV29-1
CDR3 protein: CSVHLGGGTQYF
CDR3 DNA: TGCAGCGTTCACCTAGGGGGAGGTACGCAGTATTTT

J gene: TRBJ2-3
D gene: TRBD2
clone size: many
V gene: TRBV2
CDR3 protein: CASRATSGGVNTQYF
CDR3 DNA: TGTGCCAGCAGAGCGACTAGCGGGGGGGTGAATACGCAGTATTTT

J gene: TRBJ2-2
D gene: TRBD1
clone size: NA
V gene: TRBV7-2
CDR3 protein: CASSSTGTGESGELFF
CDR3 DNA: TGTGCCAGCAGCTCCACCGGGACAGGGGAGAGCGGGGAGCTGTTTTTT

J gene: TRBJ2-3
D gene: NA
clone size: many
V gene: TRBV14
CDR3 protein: CASSQNPAGSNLGDTQYF
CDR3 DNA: TGTGCCAGCAGCCAAAACCCCGCGGGTTCCAACCTCGGGGATACGCAGTATTTT

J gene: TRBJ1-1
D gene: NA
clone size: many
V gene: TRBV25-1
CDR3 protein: CASSLGAWTEAFF
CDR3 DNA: TGTGCCAGCAGTTTGGGGGCGTGGACTGAAGCTTTCTTT

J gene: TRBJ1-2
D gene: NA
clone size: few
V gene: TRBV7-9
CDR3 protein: CASSLGSGSGYTF
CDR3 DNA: TGTGCCAGCAGCTTAGGATCAGGGAGTGGCTACACCTTC

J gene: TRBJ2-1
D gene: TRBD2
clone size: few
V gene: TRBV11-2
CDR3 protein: CASSSAFGLAGWNEQFF
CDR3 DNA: TGTGCCAGCAGCTCCGCCTTTGGACTAGCGGGATGGAATGAGCAGTTCTTC

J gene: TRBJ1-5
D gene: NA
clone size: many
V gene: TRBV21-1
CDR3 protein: CASSKVHRGGQPQHF
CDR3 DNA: TGTGCCAGCAGCAAAGTGCACAGGGGTGGTCAGCCCCAGCATTTT

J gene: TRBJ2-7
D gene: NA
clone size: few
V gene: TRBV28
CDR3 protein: CASSRTTHEQYF
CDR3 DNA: TGTGCCAGCAGTCGGACCACCCACGAGCAGTACTTC

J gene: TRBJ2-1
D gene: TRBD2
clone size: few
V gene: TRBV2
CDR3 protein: CASSDPGTSNEQFF
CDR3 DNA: TGTGCCAGCAGTGACCCCGGGACTAGCAATGAGCAGTTCTTC

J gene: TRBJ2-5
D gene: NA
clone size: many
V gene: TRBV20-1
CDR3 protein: CSARAVETQYF
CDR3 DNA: TGCAGTGCTAGAGCGGTGGAGACCCAGTACTTC

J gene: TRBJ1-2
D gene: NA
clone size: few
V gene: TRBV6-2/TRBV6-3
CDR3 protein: CASRKVMLDYGYTF
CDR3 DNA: TGTGCCAGTCGAAAAGTTATGCTTGACTATGGCTACACCTTC

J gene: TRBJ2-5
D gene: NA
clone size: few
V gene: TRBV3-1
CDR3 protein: CASAAQGTQYF
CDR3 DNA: TGTGCTTCCGCGGCCCAAGGGACCCAGTACTTC

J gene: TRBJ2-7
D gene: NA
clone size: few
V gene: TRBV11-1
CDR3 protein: CASRGPTGSKAGGYEQYF
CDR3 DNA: TGTGCCAGCAGGGGGCCGACAGGATCAAAAGCTGGAGGCTACGAGCAGTACTTC

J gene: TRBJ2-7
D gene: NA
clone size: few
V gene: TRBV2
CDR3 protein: CASRETTAYEQYF
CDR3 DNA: TGTGCCAGCAGGGAGACAACGGCGTACGAGCAGTACTTC

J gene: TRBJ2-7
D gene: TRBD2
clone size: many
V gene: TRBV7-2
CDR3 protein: CASSLAPSGVFYEQYF
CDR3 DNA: TGTGCCAGCAGCTTGGCTCCTAGCGGGGTCTTCTACGAGCAGTACTTC

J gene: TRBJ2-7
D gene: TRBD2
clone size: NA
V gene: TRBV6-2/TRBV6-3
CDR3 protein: CASSYRFRSQGLAGGPYEQYF
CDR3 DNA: TGTGCCAGCAGTTACCGTTTTAGGAGCCAAGGACTAGCGGGAGGGCCCTACGAGCAGTACTTC

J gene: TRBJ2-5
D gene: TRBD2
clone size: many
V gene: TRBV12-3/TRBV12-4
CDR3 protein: CASRGGPGTQYF
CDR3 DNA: TGTGCCAGCAGGGGAGGGCCGGGGACCCAGTACTTC

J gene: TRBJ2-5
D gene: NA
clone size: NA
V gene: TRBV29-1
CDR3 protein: CSVSEGSETQYF
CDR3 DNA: TGCAGCGTTAGTGAGGGGTCCGAGACCCAGTACTTC

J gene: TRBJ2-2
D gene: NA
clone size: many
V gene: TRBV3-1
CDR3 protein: CASSQGVAANTGELFF
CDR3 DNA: TGTGCCAGCAGCCAAGGTGTAGCGGCGAACACCGGGGAGCTGTTTTTT

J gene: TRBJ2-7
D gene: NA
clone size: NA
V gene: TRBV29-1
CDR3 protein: CSVKGNGYEQYF
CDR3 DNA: TGCAGCGTTAAGGGGAATGGCTACGAGCAGTACTTC

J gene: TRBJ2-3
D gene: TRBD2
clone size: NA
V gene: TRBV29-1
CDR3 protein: CSVEGTSGRADTQYF
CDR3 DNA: TGCAGCGTTGAGGGGACTAGCGGGAGGGCAGATACGCAGTATTTT

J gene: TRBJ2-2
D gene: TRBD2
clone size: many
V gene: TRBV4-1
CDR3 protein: CASSQAGGYYTGELFF
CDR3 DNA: TGCGCCAGCAGCCAAGCGGGGGGGTACTACACCGGGGAGCTGTTTTTT

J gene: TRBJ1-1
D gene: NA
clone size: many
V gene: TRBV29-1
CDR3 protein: CSVWDPLNTEAFF
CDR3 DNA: TGCAGCGTGTGGGACCCTCTGAACACTGAAGCTTTCTTT

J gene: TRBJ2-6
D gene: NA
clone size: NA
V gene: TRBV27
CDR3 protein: CASSLEGYRGYNSGANVLTF
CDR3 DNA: TGTGCCAGCAGTTTAGAGGGTTATCGGGGGTATAACTCTGGGGCCAACGTCCTGACTTTC